This T cell receptor (beta chain) was obtained from a study of blood T cell repertoires in COVID-19. Study in general: Samples taken during acute and convalescent COVID-19 were collected in the United States, Italy and Spain.

Seattle enrolled patients during active infection and tracked them longitudinally. Original processing notes: Nucleated cell counts were estimated from reference gene primer amplification. Sequenced by immunoSEQ multiplex PCR; TCRdb stores in-frame clones only, minus some. Clone size and V and J calls were adopted from that table, with D and trimming inferred from the DNA. The top ten hold 8.5% to 9% of the sample, which has around 140,000 clones, around 83% seen once. The CDR3 has 15 amino acids. The ends were cut back, 6 bases at V and 2 bases at J, with 14 bases in the middle. Germline CDR1 is SGHTA and CDR2 is FQGNSA.

The chain employs TRBV7-2 and TRBJ2-1, with a tentative D call TRBD2 (6 bases). Specimen: peripheral blood. The TCR was taken from a man under 40 with COVID-19, enrolled during active disease. The CDR3 sequence: CASRNRDSPYNEQFF. As DNA, the CDR3 is TGTGCCAGCAGGAACCGGGACTCCCCCTACAATGAGCAGTTCTTC.